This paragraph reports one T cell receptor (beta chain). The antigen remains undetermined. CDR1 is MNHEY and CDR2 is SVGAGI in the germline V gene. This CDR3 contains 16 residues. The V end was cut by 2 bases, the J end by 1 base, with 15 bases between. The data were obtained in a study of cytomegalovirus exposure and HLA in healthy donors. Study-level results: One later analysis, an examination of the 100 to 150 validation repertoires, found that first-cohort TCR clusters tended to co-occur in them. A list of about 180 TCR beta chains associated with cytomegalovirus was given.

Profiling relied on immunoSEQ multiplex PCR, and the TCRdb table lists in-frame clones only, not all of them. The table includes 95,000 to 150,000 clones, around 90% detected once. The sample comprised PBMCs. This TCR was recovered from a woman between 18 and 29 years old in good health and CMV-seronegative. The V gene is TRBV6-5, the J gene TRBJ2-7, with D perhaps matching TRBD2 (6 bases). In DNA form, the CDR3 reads TGTGCCAGCAGTTACGCAGGAGGGAAAAGGTCCTACGAGCAGTACTTC. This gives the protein CASSYAGGKRSYEQYF.